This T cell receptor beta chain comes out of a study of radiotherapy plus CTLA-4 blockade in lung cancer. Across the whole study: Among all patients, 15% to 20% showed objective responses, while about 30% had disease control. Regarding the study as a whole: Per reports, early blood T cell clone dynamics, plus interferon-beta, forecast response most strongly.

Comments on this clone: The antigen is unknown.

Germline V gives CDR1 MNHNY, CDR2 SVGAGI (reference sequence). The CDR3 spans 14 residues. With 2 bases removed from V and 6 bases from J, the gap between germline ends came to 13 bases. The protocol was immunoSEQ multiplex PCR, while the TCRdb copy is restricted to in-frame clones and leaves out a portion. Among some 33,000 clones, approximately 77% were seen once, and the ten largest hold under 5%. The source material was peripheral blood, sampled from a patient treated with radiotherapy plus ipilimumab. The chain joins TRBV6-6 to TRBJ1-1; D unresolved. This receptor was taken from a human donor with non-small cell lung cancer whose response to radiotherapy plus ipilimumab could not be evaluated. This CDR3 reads CASSYEGVSPEAFF. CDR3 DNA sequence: TGTGCCAGCAGTTACGAGGGAGTAAGCCCTGAAGCTTTCTTT.